The rows below give T cell receptor beta chains drawn from one sample of a study of human T cells and chemical hapten exposure. Each CDR3 protein is one row after TCRdb ran MiXCR on the RACE reads. The repertoire includes 150,000 to 200,000 distinct CDR3 sequences, about 27% of them detected once, and 2.1% sits in the top ten. The sample was whole blood, taken in connection with sensitization to the hapten diphenylcyclopropenone (DPC). These receptors were taken from a woman younger than 30 with alopecia areata. Some clones in this sample may be carry-over from other donors' samples. Each CDR3 is given with its conserved first and last residue. Fields, in order: CDR3 length, clone size, D gene, V gene, J gene, CDR3 protein, CDR3 DNA. D genes are given only for firm matches. Part of the rows lack a size; the others show once, few, many or a class for expanded clones.

cdr3_length: 15; clone_size: few; d_call: .; v_call: TRBV7-2; j_call: TRBJ1-1; cdr3_aa: CASSLTGRQNTEAFF; cdr3_nt: TGTGCCAGCAGCTTAACCGGACGGCAGAACACTGAAGCTTTCTTT
cdr3_length: 18; clone_size: .; d_call: .; v_call: TRBV7-8; j_call: TRBJ2-1; cdr3_aa: CASSSASLTQSSYNEQFF; cdr3_nt: TGTGCCAGCAGCTCGGCGTCACTGACTCAAAGCTCCTACAATGAGCAGTTCTTC
cdr3_length: 14; clone_size: .; d_call: .; v_call: TRBV29-1; j_call: TRBJ1-3; cdr3_aa: CSVGPTTSGNTIYF; cdr3_nt: TGCAGCGTTGGCCCCACGACGTCTGGAAACACCATATATTTT
cdr3_length: 13; clone_size: .; d_call: .; v_call: TRBV5-4; j_call: TRBJ2-1; cdr3_aa: CASSPDTYNEQFF; cdr3_nt: TGTGCCAGCAGCCCTGACACCTACAATGAGCAGTTCTTC
cdr3_length: 13; clone_size: .; d_call: .; v_call: TRBV27; j_call: TRBJ2-2; cdr3_aa: CASSSKSTGELFF; cdr3_nt: TGTGCCAGCAGTTCGAAATCCACCGGGGAGCTGTTTTTT
cdr3_length: 15; clone_size: .; d_call: .; v_call: TRBV12-3/TRBV12-4; j_call: TRBJ1-5; cdr3_aa: CASSLPPASNQPQHF; cdr3_nt: TGTGCCAGCAGTTTACCCCCGGCAAGCAATCAGCCCCAGCATTTT
cdr3_length: 14; clone_size: .; d_call: .; v_call: TRBV7-9; j_call: TRBJ1-2; cdr3_aa: CASSKDRANYGYTF; cdr3_nt: TGTGCCAGCAGCAAGGACAGAGCTAACTATGGCTACACCTTC
cdr3_length: 16; clone_size: .; d_call: .; v_call: TRBV20-1; j_call: TRBJ1-5; cdr3_aa: CSARAEGVRSNQPQHF; cdr3_nt: TGCAGTGCTAGAGCGGAGGGGGTTCGGAGCAATCAGCCCCAGCATTTT
cdr3_length: 14; clone_size: few; d_call: .; v_call: TRBV12-2; j_call: TRBJ2-4; cdr3_aa: CASRLAAAENIQYF; cdr3_nt: TGTGCAAGTCGCTTAGCGGCCGCAGAAAACATTCAGTACTTC
cdr3_length: 15; clone_size: few; d_call: .; v_call: TRBV19; j_call: TRBJ2-7; cdr3_aa: CASSIGTENSYEQYF; cdr3_nt: TGTGCCAGTAGTATTGGGACGGAAAACTCCTACGAGCAGTACTTC
cdr3_length: 17; clone_size: .; d_call: .; v_call: TRBV5-1; j_call: TRBJ2-2; cdr3_aa: CASSLEGLGAGPGELFF; cdr3_nt: TGCGCCAGCAGCTTGGAAGGCTTGGGGGCTGGGCCCGGGGAGCTGTTTTTT
cdr3_length: 16; clone_size: .; d_call: TRBD2; v_call: TRBV7-6; j_call: TRBJ2-3; cdr3_aa: CASSLQRLASTDTQYF; cdr3_nt: TGTGCCAGCAGCCTTCAAAGACTAGCGAGCACAGATACGCAGTATTTT
cdr3_length: 16; clone_size: .; d_call: TRBD1; v_call: TRBV3-1; j_call: TRBJ1-2; cdr3_aa: CASSQVGDSQFYGYTF; cdr3_nt: TGTGCCAGCAGCCAAGTGGGGGACAGTCAATTCTATGGCTACACCTTC
cdr3_length: 17; clone_size: .; d_call: TRBD2; v_call: TRBV7-2; j_call: TRBJ2-3; cdr3_aa: CASSPIAGYGSTDTQYF; cdr3_nt: TGTGCCAGCAGCCCGATAGCGGGATACGGGAGTACAGATACGCAGTATTTT
cdr3_length: 14; clone_size: .; d_call: .; v_call: TRBV5-4; j_call: TRBJ1-2; cdr3_aa: CASSLVTANYGYTF; cdr3_nt: TGTGCCAGCAGCTTGGTTACGGCTAACTATGGCTACACCTTC
cdr3_length: 16; clone_size: few; d_call: .; v_call: TRBV30; j_call: TRBJ1-2; cdr3_aa: CAWSVVGGRSNYGYTF; cdr3_nt: TGTGCCTGGAGTGTAGTGGGTGGCAGGAGCAACTATGGCTACACCTTC
cdr3_length: 16; clone_size: few; d_call: .; v_call: TRBV4-2; j_call: TRBJ2-7; cdr3_aa: CASSQLPASSLDEQYF; cdr3_nt: TGTGCCAGCAGCCAACTCCCGGCTAGCTCTCTCGACGAGCAGTACTTC
cdr3_length: 15; clone_size: .; d_call: .; v_call: TRBV4-3; j_call: TRBJ2-3; cdr3_aa: CASSQEVAGTDTQYF; cdr3_nt: TGCGCCAGCAGCCAAGAGGTCGCGGGGACAGATACGCAGTATTTT
cdr3_length: 14; clone_size: few; d_call: .; v_call: TRBV20-1; j_call: TRBJ2-3; cdr3_aa: CSASTTPHTDTQYF; cdr3_nt: TGCAGTGCCTCCACCACACCACACACAGATACGCAGTATTTT
cdr3_length: 12; clone_size: few; d_call: .; v_call: TRBV14; j_call: TRBJ2-7; cdr3_aa: CASSQVGYEQYF; cdr3_nt: TGTGCCAGCAGCCAAGTAGGCTACGAGCAGTACTTC
cdr3_length: 16; clone_size: .; d_call: TRBD1; v_call: TRBV7-2; j_call: TRBJ2-2; cdr3_aa: CASSLGGTGRSGELFF; cdr3_nt: TGTGCCAGCAGCTTAGGGGGGACAGGCCGTAGCGGGGAGCTGTTTTTT
cdr3_length: 10; clone_size: few; d_call: .; v_call: TRBV15; j_call: TRBJ2-7; cdr3_aa: CATSWDDRYF; cdr3_nt: TGTGCCACCAGCTGGGACGATCGGTACTTC
cdr3_length: 15; clone_size: .; d_call: .; v_call: TRBV7-9; j_call: TRBJ1-1; cdr3_aa: CASSTGRNLNTEAFF; cdr3_nt: TGTGCCAGCAGCACGGGACGGAACTTGAACACTGAAGCTTTCTTT
cdr3_length: 13; clone_size: many; d_call: TRBD2; v_call: TRBV29-1; j_call: TRBJ2-5; cdr3_aa: CSVEPSGSETQYF; cdr3_nt: TGCAGCGTTGAACCTAGCGGGAGTGAGACCCAGTACTTC
cdr3_length: 16; clone_size: .; d_call: TRBD2; v_call: TRBV14; j_call: TRBJ2-1; cdr3_aa: CASSQDNPAGESPQFF; cdr3_nt: TGTGCCAGCAGCCAAGATAATCCAGCGGGAGAGAGTCCGCAGTTCTTC
cdr3_length: 15; clone_size: few; d_call: .; v_call: TRBV7-2; j_call: TRBJ2-3; cdr3_aa: CASSLGGQSTDTQYF; cdr3_nt: TGTGCCAGCAGCTTAGGCGGACAGAGCACAGATACGCAGTATTTT
cdr3_length: 15; clone_size: .; d_call: .; v_call: TRBV5-1; j_call: TRBJ2-1; cdr3_aa: CASSLTGGGHNEQFF; cdr3_nt: TGCGCCAGCAGCTTGACGGGCGGGGGCCACAATGAGCAGTTCTTC
cdr3_length: 14; clone_size: .; d_call: .; v_call: TRBV7-9; j_call: TRBJ2-1; cdr3_aa: CASSLYGAGDEQFF; cdr3_nt: TGTGCCAGCAGCTTATATGGGGCAGGGGATGAGCAGTTCTTC
cdr3_length: 15; clone_size: .; d_call: TRBD1; v_call: TRBV6-1; j_call: TRBJ1-2; cdr3_aa: CASGTGGYSNYGYTF; cdr3_nt: TGTGCCAGCGGGACAGGGGGCTACTCTAACTATGGCTACACCTTC
cdr3_length: 15; clone_size: .; d_call: .; v_call: TRBV11-2; j_call: TRBJ2-1; cdr3_aa: CASSLSARPGDEQFF; cdr3_nt: TGTGCCAGCAGCTTATCGGCTCGCCCCGGGGATGAGCAGTTCTTC
cdr3_length: 14; clone_size: .; d_call: .; v_call: TRBV6-6; j_call: TRBJ2-3; cdr3_aa: CASSLRDDADTQYF; cdr3_nt: TGTGCCAGCAGCCTTCGGGACGATGCAGATACGCAGTATTTT
cdr3_length: 13; clone_size: .; d_call: .; v_call: TRBV29-1; j_call: TRBJ2-3; cdr3_aa: CSVEGTSFDTQYF; cdr3_nt: TGCAGCGTTGAAGGCACCTCCTTCGATACGCAGTATTTT
cdr3_length: 16; clone_size: few; d_call: .; v_call: TRBV10-3; j_call: TRBJ2-7; cdr3_aa: CAIRSFGATSSYEQYF; cdr3_nt: TGTGCCATCAGAAGTTTTGGGGCGACGAGCTCCTACGAGCAGTACTTC
cdr3_length: 14; clone_size: .; d_call: .; v_call: TRBV4-3; j_call: TRBJ1-5; cdr3_aa: CASSQVPSNQPQHF; cdr3_nt: TGCGCCAGCAGCCAAGTACCGAGCAATCAGCCCCAGCATTTT
cdr3_length: 15; clone_size: .; d_call: TRBD2; v_call: TRBV7-2; j_call: TRBJ2-7; cdr3_aa: CASSYRGGLSYEQYF; cdr3_nt: TGTGCCAGCAGCTACCGCGGGGGTCTCTCCTACGAGCAGTACTTC
cdr3_length: 14; clone_size: many; d_call: .; v_call: TRBV7-8; j_call: TRBJ2-1; cdr3_aa: CASSLEEVEDEQFF; cdr3_nt: TGTGCCAGCAGCTTAGAGGAGGTTGAGGATGAGCAGTTCTTC
cdr3_length: 15; clone_size: .; d_call: TRBD1; v_call: TRBV6-2/TRBV6-3; j_call: TRBJ2-5; cdr3_aa: CASSDRTGAGETQYF; cdr3_nt: TGTGCCAGCAGCGATCGGACAGGGGCTGGTGAGACCCAGTACTTC
cdr3_length: 12; clone_size: few; d_call: .; v_call: TRBV29-1; j_call: TRBJ1-1; cdr3_aa: CSADPPNTEAFF; cdr3_nt: TGCAGCGCCGACCCCCCGAACACTGAAGCTTTCTTT
cdr3_length: 13; clone_size: .; d_call: .; v_call: TRBV2; j_call: TRBJ1-5; cdr3_aa: CASSDLRNQPQHF; cdr3_nt: TGTGCCAGCAGTGACTTACGGAATCAGCCCCAGCATTTT
cdr3_length: 15; clone_size: .; d_call: .; v_call: TRBV4-3; j_call: TRBJ1-6; cdr3_aa: CASSQEVLGNSPLHF; cdr3_nt: TGTGCCAGCAGCCAAGAAGTCCTGGGGAATTCACCCCTCCACTTT
cdr3_length: 12; clone_size: few; d_call: .; v_call: TRBV10-2; j_call: TRBJ1-5; cdr3_aa: CASREGDQPQHF; cdr3_nt: TGCGCCAGCAGGGAGGGTGACCAGCCCCAGCATTTT
cdr3_length: 13; clone_size: few; d_call: .; v_call: TRBV5-1; j_call: TRBJ1-4; cdr3_aa: CASSLETASELFF; cdr3_nt: TGCGCCAGCAGCTTGGAAACCGCATCGGAACTGTTTTTT
cdr3_length: 13; clone_size: .; d_call: TRBD1; v_call: TRBV5-1; j_call: TRBJ1-5; cdr3_aa: CASSSGQGGPQHF; cdr3_nt: TGCGCCAGCAGCTCGGGACAGGGTGGACCCCAGCATTTT
cdr3_length: 17; clone_size: few; d_call: TRBD1; v_call: TRBV4-2; j_call: TRBJ2-2; cdr3_aa: CASSQGQGIGNTGELFF; cdr3_nt: TGTGCCAGCAGCCAAGGACAGGGGATTGGGAACACCGGGGAGCTGTTTTTT